The present T cell receptor beta chain was sequenced within a study of blood T cell repertoires in COVID-19 (TCRdb year 2020). Looking at the study overall: Samples from collaborators originated in the United States, Italy and Spain and spanned both the acute and convalescent phases of COVID-19. The material from the prospective study consisted of cDNA or gDNA derived from T cells, B-cell-depleted T cells, or PBMCs. Subjects who had been exposed to COVID-19, were actively infected with it, or had recovered from it provided the deeply sampled blood TCRbeta repertoires that made up the dataset. The repertoires were released in a freely available public database meant as a resource for research on the immune response to SARS-CoV-2. The samples were drawn from two sources: the first 160 participants of the ongoing ImmuneRACE study, and 1,000 to 1,500 subjects contributed by 6 global collaborators. Nearly every sample came with metadata listing a de-identified subject ID, COVID-19 status, age in years and sex. HLA class I and class II types, where available, came from metadata supplied by the sample provider rather than from assay-based typing.

CDR3 length: 15 amino acids, cysteine to phenylalanine. The read is trimmed to its CDR3 DNA, 45 bases read in frame from base 1. From V the trimming removes 4 bases and from J it removes 0 bases, while the gene matches leave 5 bases of the junction unaccounted for. The germline V gene gives CDR1 as SGHTS and CDR2 as YDEGEE. The immunoSEQ Assay, a bias-controlled multiplex PCR, was used to amplify TCRbeta CDR3 regions from genomic DNA. As for the original processing: Within the assay, amplification of reference gene primers was used to estimate how many nucleated cells each sample contained. Sequence reads were collapsed and filtered to measure the absolute abundance of every unique TCRbeta CDR3 rearrangement. Productive Simpson clonality was computed per sample as the square root of Simpson's diversity index over productive rearrangements. What TCRdb holds here is the immuneACCESS table cut down to in-frame rearrangements. Part of the clones is not present; checked against another copy, under half of the missing clones reflect an unresolved V gene, and the others are unexplained. That table furnishes V, J and clone size, whereas the DNA furnished D and trimming. This sample comprises over 130,000 clones, 65% to 85% of them detected only once. The ten largest clonotypes hold 8.9% of the sample.

The paper's findings and limits, for the study overall: The amount of clinical and demographic metadata varied by source and participant and was provided uncurated.

One collaborating source in Seattle enrolled patients during active infection and followed them longitudinally through the course of disease. Each collaborating institution followed its own protocols to collect whole blood in K2EDTA tubes. Collaborator samples were shipped for TCRbeta analysis as frozen whole blood, isolated PBMCs, or DNA extracted from either sample type. This clone was seen only once. Its antigen is currently not known. No base-level quality is on record; no much larger clone is a single base apart. This clonotype was obtained from a man aged 25 to 40 with COVID-19, enrolled during active disease. The V gene is TRBV5-8 and the J gene is TRBJ2-3; 7 of the junction bases match TRBD2. Sequencing input: peripheral blood. The nucleotide sequence is TGTGCCAGCAGCACGCGGGACTACAGCACAGATACGCAGTATTTT. It is translated as CASSTRDYSTDTQYF.